Shown below are 10 T cell receptor beta chains from a single sample sequenced in a study of beta chain features in type 1 diabetes. Expressed TCRB transcripts were sequenced because the isolated RNA had all been reverse transcribed beforehand. Only in-frame clones appear in the TCRdb table, and some are missing; sequencing was by immunoSEQ multiplex PCR. This table has hundreds of thousands of clones, around 13% appearing once. The sequencing sample was made of naive CD4+ T cells from blood. These receptors originate from a young man in good health.

This clone turned up a few times. The chain couples TRBV6-5 to TRBJ1-2, with D uncertain. Between the trimmed V and J ends, which lost 4 bases and 6 bases, there was a span of 6 bases. Germline V lookup: CDR1 MNHEY, CDR2 SVGAGI. The CDR3 runs to 11 residues. CDR3 region: CASSSTDGYTF. The CDR3 DNA follows: TGTGCCAGCAGTTCTACAGATGGCTACACCTTC.

This chain uses TRBV6-1 with TRBJ2-3, with D possibly matching TRBD1 (5 bases). There are 13 residues in the CDR3. V lost 4 bases, J lost 6 bases, and 11 bases lay in between. Looked up from germline, CDR1 is MNHNS and CDR2 is SASEGT. For the CDR3, the DNA is TGTGCCAGCAGTGTGGGGCTTGGGGATACGCAGTATTTT. Protein product: CASSVGLGDTQYF.

The chain combines TRBV19 with TRBJ1-5, with TRBD1 as a possible D gene (5 bases). Germline-derived CDR1 and CDR2 are LNHDA and SQIVND (reference sequence). Trimming removed 5 bases from V and 7 bases from J, with 15 bases in between. This CDR3 has 14 residues. The CDR3 bases are TGTGCCAGTAGTTCTCAGGGAGGAGGACAGCCCCAGCATTTT. Its protein product is CASSSQGGGQPQHF. Full variable domain (outside the CDR3, taken from reference TRBV19 and TRBJ1-5): DGGITQSPKYLFRKEGQNVTLSCEQNLNHDAMYWYRQDPGQGLRLIYYSQIVNDFQKGDIAEGYSVSREKKESFPLTVTSAQKNPTAFYLCASSSQGGGQPQHFGDGTRLSIL.

J is TRBJ1-2 and V is TRBV25-1; the D gene is possibly TRBD1 (5 bases). The V gene lost 2 bases and the J gene lost 1 base, with 5 bases spanning the gap. The CDR3 runs 13 residues. Germline V gene lookup returns CDR1 MGHDK and CDR2 SYGVNS. In DNA form, the CDR3 reads TGTGCCAGCAGTGAACAGGGTAACTATGGCTACACCTTC. This codes for CASSEQGNYGYTF.

The V gene is TRBV6-5, the J gene TRBJ2-7, with TRBD1 matching over 8 bases. V shed 4 bases and J 5 bases; nucleotides not matched to a gene: 10. There are 15 residues in the CDR3. Germline V CDR1 and CDR2: MNHEY, SVGAGI. CDR3: CASSSWTGRMDEQYF. The CDR3 DNA reads as TGTGCCAGCAGTTCGTGGACAGGGCGTATGGACGAGCAGTACTTC.

The rearrangement links TRBV30 to TRBJ2-7; 7 positions agree with TRBD2. The V gene end was trimmed by 2 bases and the J gene end by 0 bases; junction bases not matched to a gene: 13. CDR1 and CDR2 from the germline V gene are GTSNPN and SVGIG (reference sequence). The length of the CDR3 is 17 residues. The CDR3 loop is CAWSQVSGPRSSYEQYF. The CDR3 region has the DNA TGTGCCTGGAGTCAAGTTAGCGGGCCTAGGAGCTCCTACGAGCAGTACTTC.

This clone has more than one count but fewer than ten. The gene calls are TRBV18 and TRBJ2-7, with TRBD1 identical over 12 bases. Per germline, CDR1 KGHSH and CDR2 LQKENI. The V segment lost 3 bases and the J segment 5 bases; nucleotides outside the gene matches: 5. The CDR3 has 15 amino acids. The DNA for the CDR3 is TGTGCCAGCTCACCTTCCGGGACAGGGGGCAACGAGCAGTACTTC. As protein: CASSPSGTGGNEQYF.

This clone appeared a few times. The chain joins TRBV4-3 to TRBJ2-1, with 7 nucleotides matching TRBD1. Germline V gives CDR1 LGHNA, CDR2 YSLEER. J lost 9 bases, V lost 6 bases, and 14 bases had no gene match. This CDR3 is 15 amino acids long. This chain's CDR3 is CASSRGRGWGGEQFF. The CDR3 DNA is TGCGCCAGCAGTCGCGGCAGGGGGTGGGGTGGTGAGCAGTTCTTC.

V and J are TRBV9 and TRBJ2-5; 8 positions agree with TRBD1. The V gene end was trimmed by 4 bases and the J gene end by 5 bases; junction bases not matched to a gene: 10. The CDR3 loop spans 15 amino acids. CDR1 and CDR2 (germline): SGDLS, YYNGEE. The CDR3 spells CASSLSPDRDETQYF. The CDR3 DNA sequence: TGTGCCAGCAGCCTGAGCCCGGACAGGGATGAGACCCAGTACTTC. Based on the CDR3 plus reference TRBV9 and TRBJ2-5, the full variable domain is DSGVTQTPKHLITATGQRVTLRCSPRSGDLSVYWYQQSLDQGLQFLIQYYNGEERAKGNILERFSAQQFPDLHSELNLSSLELGDSALYFCASSLSPDRDETQYFGPGTRLLVL.

This clone turned up a few times. V gene TRBV7-9 combines with J gene TRBJ2-3; TRBD1 matches at 8 bases. Germline CDR1 and CDR2: SEHNR and FQNEAQ (reference sequence). Losses at the gene ends were 5 bases for V and 4 bases for J; bases not matched to a gene: 2. This CDR3 comprises 13 residues. The CDR3 reads CASSRQGPDTQYF. The CDR3 bases are TGTGCCAGCAGCCGACAGGGGCCAGATACGCAGTATTTT.